This passage covers 26 T cell receptor beta chains from one sample sequenced in a study of early T cells in non-severe SARS-CoV-2 infection. TCRdb reanalysed the 5' RACE reads using MiXCR and keeps one entry per CDR3 protein. The profile shows tens of thousands of distinct CDR3 sequences, 12% of them singletons. The sequenced sample was whole blood. The receptors were sampled from an adult who was a healthcare worker with PCR-confirmed SARS-CoV-2 infection or an uninfected control (not recorded which).

The rearrangement joins TRBV7-9 to TRBJ2-7; 7 bases agree with TRBD2. With V trimmed by 7 bases and J by 2 bases, 17 bases remained unmatched. Germline CDR1 is SEHNR and CDR2 is FQNEAQ (reference sequence). The CDR3 spans 17 residues. CDR3 coding DNA: TGTGCCAGCACCGGTACTAGCGATGAAGGGAGGACCTACGAGCAGTACTTC. Its translation: CASTGTSDEGRTYEQYF.

The table lists this clonotype with many counts. This sequence joins TRBV4-1 and TRBJ2-3; 9 bases map to TRBD2. Germline assignment: CDR1 MGHRA and CDR2 YSYEKL. The CDR3 consists of 16 residues. Trimming took 0 bases from V and 9 from J; bases not matched to a gene: 10. The CDR3 DNA reads TGCGCCAGCAGCCAAGAACTAGCGGGTATCGATCGAACGCAGTATTTT. Translated, it gives CASSQELAGIDRTQYF.

V and J are TRBV5-6 and TRBJ1-1, with D perhaps TRBD1 (5 bases). The ends were cut back, 2 bases at V and 10 bases at J, with 15 bases in the middle. This CDR3 region has 13 residues. Per germline, CDR1 SGHDT and CDR2 YYEEEE. The CDR3 loop reads CASSLRQAGGAFF. The CDR3, as DNA: TGTGCCAGCAGCTTAAGGCAGGCCGGGGGAGCTTTCTTT.

CDR3 region: CASRPLGQGNGYTF. CDR3 coding DNA: TGTGCCAGCAGGCCCCTCGGACAGGGCAATGGCTACACCTTC. The rearrangement links TRBV6-6 to TRBJ1-2, with TRBD1 matching 8 bases. J lost 6 bases, V lost 6 bases, and 9 bases had no gene match. Germline assignment: CDR1 MNHNY and CDR2 SVGAGI (reference sequence). This CDR3 has 14 residues.

This clonotype occurred many times. The V and J genes are TRBV20-1 and TRBJ1-2, with TRBD1 matching over 9 bases. CDR1 and CDR2 from the germline V gene are DFQATT and SNEGSKA (reference sequence). The CDR3 length is 13 residues. Trimming cost V 5 bases and J 9 bases; bases outside gene matches: 10. This chain's CDR3 is CSAGQGNSDSYTF. The CDR3 region has the DNA TGCAGTGCTGGACAGGGGAACTCTGATAGCTACACCTTC.

The V call is TRBV7-2, the J call TRBJ2-7, with 9 bases aligning to TRBD2. Germline assignment: CDR1 SGHTA and CDR2 FQGNSA. This CDR3 contains 13 residues. J gave up 6 bases and V 5 bases, and 5 bases lay outside the gene matches. In DNA, the CDR3 is TGTGCCAGCAGCCCGGGACTAGCTGGCGAGCAGTACTTC. Its protein product is CASSPGLAGEQYF.

This clonotype has just a few counts. The V and J genes are TRBV15 and TRBJ2-2; D perhaps matches TRBD1 (5 bases). Germline assignment: CDR1 LNHNV and CDR2 YYDKDF (reference sequence). The CDR3 loop spans 16 amino acids. Trimming took off 6 bases at V and 0 bases at J, with 14 bases between the two ends. This chain's CDR3 is CATSLGGAPNTGELFF. The CDR3 coding sequence is TGTGCCACCAGTCTGGGTGGGGCGCCGAACACCGGGGAGCTGTTTTTT.

This clonotype was detected a few times. In DNA, the CDR3 is TGTGCCAGCAGTGAAGCTAAGCGGACGAGGTTACAAGAGACCCAGTACTTC. Protein product: CASSEAKRTRLQETQYF. The V call is TRBV6-1, the J call TRBJ2-5, with D possibly being TRBD2 (5 bases). Germline CDR1 reads MNHNS; CDR2 reads SASEGT. CDR3 length equals 17 residues. V lost 0 bases to trimming and J lost 2 bases, with 16 bases between them.

This clonotype was counted ten times or more. The gene calls are TRBV20-1 and TRBJ2-1, with D uncertain. Germline values: CDR1 DFQATT, CDR2 SNEGSKA (reference sequence). Trimming took off 4 bases at V and 7 bases at J, with 17 bases between the two ends. The CDR3 loop spans 14 amino acids. DNA of the CDR3: TGCAGTGCTACTCCGCATGGACCAATAAATGAGCAGTTCTTC. It encodes CSATPHGPINEQFF.

This clonotype was detected only a few times. The V and J genes are TRBV4-2 and TRBJ2-3; 12 bases line up with TRBD2. The CDR3 runs 20 residues. The germline CDR1 and CDR2 sequences are LGHNA and YNFKEQ. With V trimmed by 3 bases and J by 2 bases, 15 bases remained unmatched. The CDR3 sequence: CASSHFGLAGIFRLTDTQYF. CDR3 in DNA: TGTGCCAGCAGCCACTTTGGACTAGCGGGGATCTTCCGACTCACAGATACGCAGTATTTT.

This clonotype was recorded at least ten times. The chain is built from TRBV29-1 and TRBJ1-1; D is uncertain. Trimming took 0 bases from V and 1 from J, leaving 6 bases between them. CDR1 and CDR2 from the germline V gene are SQVTM and ANQGSEA. CDR3 size: 13 residues. This CDR3 reads CSVEDISNTEAFF. CDR3 DNA: TGCAGCGTTGAAGATATCTCGAACACTGAAGCTTTCTTT.

This clonotype was counted between two and nine times. The V call is TRBV12-3 or TRBV12-4, the J call TRBJ1-2, with D hard to call. The V and J ends lost 7 bases and 0 bases respectively, with 12 bases between them. This CDR3 region has 14 residues. The CDR3 region is CASNPSWANYGYTF. The CDR3 DNA is TGTGCCAGCAATCCCTCCTGGGCTAACTATGGCTACACCTTC.

In its sample, this clonotype was seen a few times. The rearrangement uses TRBV2 and TRBJ1-2; D ambiguous. Germline values: CDR1 SNHLY, CDR2 FYNNEI. The CDR3 loop spans 12 amino acids. The V end lost 5 bases, the J end lost 0 bases, and 4 bases lay between the germline ends. CDR3 sequence reads: CASSRANYGYTF. CDR3 nucleotide sequence: TGTGCCAGCAGTAGAGCTAACTATGGCTACACCTTC.

This clonotype was seen repeatedly, ten times or more. V and J are TRBV20-1 and TRBJ2-1, with 7 bases fitting TRBD1. This CDR3 region has 14 residues. The V gene end was trimmed by 3 bases and the J gene end by 1 base; junction bases not matched to a gene: 3. Germline V gene data show CDR1 as DFQATT and CDR2 as SNEGSKA (reference sequence). The CDR3 loop reads CSASAQGSYNEQFF. CDR3 bases: TGCAGTGCTAGTGCACAGGGGTCCTACAATGAGCAGTTCTTC.

This clonotype was seen many times. The J gene is TRBJ2-2, the V gene TRBV5-4; no definite D call. CDR1 and CDR2 from the germline V gene are SGHNT and YYREEE (reference sequence). V was cut by 10 bases and J by 6 bases, with 13 bases left in between. CDR3 length: 12 amino acids. The CDR3 sequence is CALGRISGELFF. The CDR3 nucleotides read TGTGCCCTAGGGCGCATCTCCGGGGAGCTGTTTTTT. Complete variable domain (other parts from reference TRBV5-4 and TRBJ2-2): ETGVTQSPTHLIKTRGQQVTLRCSSQSGHNTVSWYQQALGQGPQFIFQYYREEENGRGNFPPRFSGLQFPNYSSELNVNALELDDSALYLCALGRISGELFFGEGSRLTVL.

The chain couples TRBV20-1 to TRBJ2-3, with D possibly matching TRBD2 (5 bases). Germline values: CDR1 DFQATT, CDR2 SNEGSKA (reference sequence). This CDR3 comprises 12 residues. With 6 bases removed from V and 4 bases from J, the gap between germline ends came to 11 bases. This CDR3 reads CSAERAADTQYF. The CDR3 DNA sequence: TGCAGTGCGGAGAGAGCGGCAGATACGCAGTATTTT.

In its sample, this clonotype was seen a few times. V usage is TRBV10-1 and J usage is TRBJ2-1; 12 bases are shared with TRBD2. This CDR3 comprises 13 residues. Germline CDR1 and CDR2: WNHNN and SYGVQD (reference sequence). V was pared by 10 bases and J by 10 bases, with 8 bases of the junction left unmatched. As DNA, the CDR3 is TGCGCCACCTCACTAGCGGGAGGCCAGGAGCAGTTCTTC. Its translation: CATSLAGGQEQFF.

The sample holds many counts of this clonotype. The J gene is TRBJ2-3, the V gene TRBV20-1, with TRBD1 identical over 8 bases. This CDR3 is 15 amino acids long. Trimming took 2 bases from V and 6 from J; bases not matched to a gene: 10. Germline-derived CDR1 and CDR2 are DFQATT and SNEGSKA (reference sequence). The CDR3: CSARTGGSPADTQYF. In nucleotides, the CDR3 is TGCAGTGCTAGAACAGGGGGAAGCCCCGCGGATACGCAGTATTTT.

This chain joins TRBV6-6 and TRBJ2-1; D is undetermined. CDR3 length equals 14 residues. V lost 2 bases and J lost 0, with 5 bases in between. Per the germline V gene, CDR1 is MNHNY and CDR2 is SVGAGI (reference sequence). CDR3 in amino acids: CASSYGSSYNEQFF. In DNA form, the CDR3 reads TGTGCCAGCAGTTACGGAAGCTCCTACAATGAGCAGTTCTTC.

This clonotype was observed at least ten times. The genes are TRBV18 and TRBJ1-4; D unresolved. This CDR3 contains 13 residues. Looked up from germline, CDR1 is KGHSH and CDR2 is LQKENI. V gave up 3 bases and J gave up 8 bases, with 10 bases separating them. This chain's CDR3 is CASSPVLGEKLFF. The CDR3 DNA reads as TGTGCCAGCTCACCTGTCCTTGGAGAAAAACTGTTTTTT.

This clonotype was recorded many times. This chain links TRBV12-3 or TRBV12-4 with TRBJ1-1, with D uncertain. CDR3 length: 13 residues. V dropped 5 bases and J dropped 1 base, with 8 bases sitting between them. The CDR3 protein is CASSPLGNTEAFF. CDR3 in DNA: TGTGCCAGCAGTCCCCTCGGGAACACTGAAGCTTTCTTT.

This chain connects TRBV12-3 or TRBV12-4 to TRBJ2-3, with D possibly being TRBD2 (5 bases). CDR3 length: 14 residues. The V end lost 7 bases, the J end lost 5 bases, and 16 bases lay between the germline ends. CDR3 DNA: TGTGCCAGCACCCCGGGAACGGCAGTAGATACGCAGTATTTT. Encoded protein: CASTPGTAVDTQYF.

This clonotype was detected a few times. The chain carries TRBV9 and TRBJ2-1, with D possibly being TRBD2 (6 bases). The germline gives CDR1 SGDLS, CDR2 YYNGEE. Trimming pared 0 bases from V and 4 bases from J, leaving 11 bases between. The CDR3 runs to 15 residues. In DNA form, the CDR3 reads TGTGCCAGCAGCGTAGCTCCTAGCGCATACAATGAGCAGTTCTTC. It is translated as CASSVAPSAYNEQFF.

Ten or more counts support this clonotype. The gene calls are TRBV24-1 and TRBJ2-2, with 13 bases lining up with TRBD2. Trimming took 2 bases from V and 11 from J; bases not matched to a gene: 7. Germline V gene sequence: CDR1 KGHDR, CDR2 SFDVKD. The CDR3 runs 16 residues. This CDR3 is CATSDYRTSGRRELFF. The CDR3, as DNA: TGTGCCACCAGTGATTATCGGACTAGCGGGAGAAGAGAGCTGTTTTTT.

This sequence joins TRBV7-6 and TRBJ1-2, with D tentatively TRBD1 (6 bases). Germline loops: CDR1 SGHVS, CDR2 FNYEAQ. The CDR3 consists of 15 residues. V was shortened by 5 bases and J by 4 bases, with 17 bases between the two germline ends. CDR3 sequence (DNA): TGTGCCAGCAGCGCCATACAGGGCCGAGGCTATGGCTACACCTTC. It encodes CASSAIQGRGYGYTF.

The chain is built from TRBV20-1 and TRBJ2-7; no clear D. CDR1 is DFQATT, CDR2 SNEGSKA, per germline (reference sequence). The V and J ends lost 6 bases and 3 bases respectively, with 12 bases between them. CDR3 size: 12 residues. CDR3 amino acids: CSAPRLNYEQYF. The CDR3 DNA is TGCAGTGCCCCTCGTTTAAACTACGAGCAGTACTTC.